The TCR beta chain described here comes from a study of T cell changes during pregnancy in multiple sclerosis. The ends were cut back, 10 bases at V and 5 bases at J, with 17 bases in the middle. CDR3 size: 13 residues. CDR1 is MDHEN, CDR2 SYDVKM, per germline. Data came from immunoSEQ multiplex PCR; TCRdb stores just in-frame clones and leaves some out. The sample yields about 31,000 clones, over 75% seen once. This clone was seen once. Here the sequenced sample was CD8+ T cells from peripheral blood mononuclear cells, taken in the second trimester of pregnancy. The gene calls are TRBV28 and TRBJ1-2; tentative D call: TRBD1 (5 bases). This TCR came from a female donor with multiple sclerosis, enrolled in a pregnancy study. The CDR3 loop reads CAIPGGLGYGYTF. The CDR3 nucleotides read TGTGCCATCCCCGGGGGGTTGGGGTATGGCTACACCTTC.